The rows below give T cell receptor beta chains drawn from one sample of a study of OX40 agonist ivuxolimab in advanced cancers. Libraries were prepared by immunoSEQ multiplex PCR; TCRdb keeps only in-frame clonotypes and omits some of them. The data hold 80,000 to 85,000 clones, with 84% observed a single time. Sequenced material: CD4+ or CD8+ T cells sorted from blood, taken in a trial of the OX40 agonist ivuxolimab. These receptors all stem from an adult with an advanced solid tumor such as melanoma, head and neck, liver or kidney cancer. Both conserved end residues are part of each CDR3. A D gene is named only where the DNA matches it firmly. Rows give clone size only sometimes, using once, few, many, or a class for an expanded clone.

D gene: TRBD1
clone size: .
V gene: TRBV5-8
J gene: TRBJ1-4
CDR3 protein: CASSPGTAATNEKLFF
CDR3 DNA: TGTGCCAGCAGCCCTGGGACAGCTGCAACTAATGAAAAACTGTTTTTT

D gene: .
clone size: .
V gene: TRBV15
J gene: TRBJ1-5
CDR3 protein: CATSRDPAGRTSNQPQHF
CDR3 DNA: TGTGCCACCAGCAGAGACCCCGCGGGCCGCACAAGCAATCAGCCCCAGCATTTT

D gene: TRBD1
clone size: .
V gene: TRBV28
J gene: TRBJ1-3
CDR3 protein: CAIQKGASGNTIYF
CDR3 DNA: TGTGCCATCCAGAAGGGGGCCTCTGGAAACACCATATATTTT

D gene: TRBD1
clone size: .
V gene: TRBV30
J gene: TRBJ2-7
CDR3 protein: CAWALTGTGEQYF
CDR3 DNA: TGTGCCTGGGCCTTGACAGGGACGGGAGAGCAGTACTTC

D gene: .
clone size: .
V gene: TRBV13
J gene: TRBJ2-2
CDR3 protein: CASTERGNTGELFF
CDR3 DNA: TGTGCCAGCACCGAGCGTGGAAACACCGGGGAGCTGTTTTTT

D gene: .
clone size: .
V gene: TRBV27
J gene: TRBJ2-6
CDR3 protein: CASSLSSGANVLTF
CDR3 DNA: TGTGCCAGCAGTTTGTCCTCTGGGGCCAACGTCCTGACTTTC

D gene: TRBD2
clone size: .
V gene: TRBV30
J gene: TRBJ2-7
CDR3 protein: CAWSVLPTSGRFYEQYF
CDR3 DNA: TGTGCCTGGAGTGTACTACCAACTAGCGGGAGGTTCTACGAGCAGTACTTC

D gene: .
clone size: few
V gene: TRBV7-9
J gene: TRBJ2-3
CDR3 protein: CASSFTDTQYF
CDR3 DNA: TGTGCCAGCAGCTTCACAGATACGCAGTATTTT

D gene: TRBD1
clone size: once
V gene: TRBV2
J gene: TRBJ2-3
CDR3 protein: CASSRGGQYTDTQYF
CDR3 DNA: TGTGCCAGCAGTAGAGGGGGACAGTACACAGATACGCAGTATTTT

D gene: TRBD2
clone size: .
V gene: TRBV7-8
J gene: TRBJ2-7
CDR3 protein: CASSLLAGGPVYEQYF
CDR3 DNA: TGTGCCAGCAGCTTACTAGCGGGAGGGCCGGTATACGAGCAGTACTTC

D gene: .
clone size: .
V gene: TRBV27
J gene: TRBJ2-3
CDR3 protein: CASSLYRNTDTQYF
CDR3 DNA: TGTGCCAGCAGTTTATACAGAAACACAGATACGCAGTATTTT

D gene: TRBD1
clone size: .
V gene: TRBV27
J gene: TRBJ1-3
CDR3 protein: CASSSRGGSSGNTIYF
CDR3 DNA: TGTGCCAGCAGCTCCAGGGGGGGGAGCTCTGGAAACACCATATATTTT

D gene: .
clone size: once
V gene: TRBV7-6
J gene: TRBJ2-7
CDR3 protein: CASSHSPYEQYF
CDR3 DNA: TGTGCCAGCAGCCATAGTCCCTACGAGCAGTACTTC

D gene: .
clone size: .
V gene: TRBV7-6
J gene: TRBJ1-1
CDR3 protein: CASSLGRNTEAFF
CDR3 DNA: TGTGCCAGCAGCTTAGGACGGAACACTGAAGCTTTCTTT

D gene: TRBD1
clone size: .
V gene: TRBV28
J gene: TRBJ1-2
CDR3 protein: CATQGQGYGYTF
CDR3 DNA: TGTGCCACTCAGGGACAGGGCTATGGCTACACCTTC

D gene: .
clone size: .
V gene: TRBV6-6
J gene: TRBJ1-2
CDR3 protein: CASSQGLYYGYTF
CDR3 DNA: TGTGCCAGCAGCCAGGGATTATACTATGGCTACACCTTC

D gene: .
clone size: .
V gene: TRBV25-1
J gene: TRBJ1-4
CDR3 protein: CASSEGWSVSNEKLFF
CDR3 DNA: TGTGCCAGCAGTGAAGGTTGGAGCGTGTCTAATGAAAAACTGTTTTTT

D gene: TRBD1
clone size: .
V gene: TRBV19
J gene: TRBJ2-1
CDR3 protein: CASTHDRGSYNEQFF
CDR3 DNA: TGTGCCAGTACCCATGACAGGGGCTCCTACAATGAGCAGTTCTTC

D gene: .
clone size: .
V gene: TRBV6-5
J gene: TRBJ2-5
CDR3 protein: CASSEGSVSTQYF
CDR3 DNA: TGTGCCAGCAGTGAGGGGTCCGTTTCGACCCAGTACTTC

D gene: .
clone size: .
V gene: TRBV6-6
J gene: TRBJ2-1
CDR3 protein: CASSYLFDRGEQFF
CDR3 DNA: TGTGCCAGCAGTTACTTATTTGACCGGGGTGAGCAGTTCTTC

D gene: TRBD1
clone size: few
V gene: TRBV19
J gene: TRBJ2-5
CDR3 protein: CATRRTGGRETQYF
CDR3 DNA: TGTGCCACCCGCCGGACAGGGGGTCGAGAGACCCAGTACTTC

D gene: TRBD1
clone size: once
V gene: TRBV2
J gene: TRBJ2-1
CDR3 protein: CASSEHSGTGTNEQFF
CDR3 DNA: TGTGCCAGCAGCGAGCACTCCGGGACAGGGACCAATGAGCAGTTCTTC

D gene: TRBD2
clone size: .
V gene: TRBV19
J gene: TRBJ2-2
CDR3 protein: CASTLGLSGPNTGELFF
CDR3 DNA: TGTGCCAGTACCCTAGGCCTTAGCGGGCCGAACACCGGGGAGCTGTTTTTT

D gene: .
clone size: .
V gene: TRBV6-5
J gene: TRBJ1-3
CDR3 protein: CATLTRGPGNTIYF
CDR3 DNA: TGTGCCACCCTAACGAGGGGCCCTGGAAACACCATATATTTT

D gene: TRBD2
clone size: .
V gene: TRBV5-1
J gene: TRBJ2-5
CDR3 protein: CASSLFLLGLAGGQETQYF
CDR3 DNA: TGCGCCAGCAGCTTATTCTTACTGGGACTAGCGGGAGGGCAAGAGACCCAGTACTTC

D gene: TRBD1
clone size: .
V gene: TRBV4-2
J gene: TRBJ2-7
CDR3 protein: CASSQDRGSPYEQYF
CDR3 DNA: TGTGCCAGCAGCCAAGACAGGGGGTCCCCCTACGAGCAGTACTTC

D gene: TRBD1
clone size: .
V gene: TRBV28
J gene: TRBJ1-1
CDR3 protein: CASSVTGANTEAFF
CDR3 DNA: TGTGCCAGCAGCGTTACAGGGGCAAACACTGAAGCTTTCTTT

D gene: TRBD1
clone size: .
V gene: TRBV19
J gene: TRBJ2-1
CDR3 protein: CASSYLPRDRDNEQFF
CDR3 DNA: TGTGCCAGTAGCTACCTTCCGAGAGACAGGGACAATGAGCAGTTCTTC

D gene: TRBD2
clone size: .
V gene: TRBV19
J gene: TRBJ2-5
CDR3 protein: CASSGRYPGETQYF
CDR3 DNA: TGTGCCAGTAGCGGGAGGTACCCGGGAGAGACCCAGTACTTC

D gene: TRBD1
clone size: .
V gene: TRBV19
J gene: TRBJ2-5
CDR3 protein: CASSDRPGQRLQGNQETQYF
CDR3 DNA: TGTGCCAGTAGTGACCGGCCGGGACAGCGACTTCAGGGGAACCAAGAGACCCAGTACTTC

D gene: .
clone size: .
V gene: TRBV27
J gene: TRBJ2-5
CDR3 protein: CATRVRGSQETQYF
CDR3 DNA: TGTGCCACCCGGGTTCGAGGTTCCCAAGAGACCCAGTACTTC

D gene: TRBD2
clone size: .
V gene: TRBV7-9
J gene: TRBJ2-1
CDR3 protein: CASSLAGTSLYREQFF
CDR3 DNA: TGTGCCAGCAGCTTAGCCGGGACTAGCTTATATCGTGAGCAGTTCTTC

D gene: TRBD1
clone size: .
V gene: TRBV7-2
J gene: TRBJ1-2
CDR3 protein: CASSLAGQGARYGYTF
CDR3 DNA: TGTGCCAGCAGCTTAGCCGGACAGGGGGCTCGTTATGGCTACACCTTC

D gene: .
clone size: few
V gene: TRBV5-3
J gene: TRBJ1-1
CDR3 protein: CARSYRLNTEAFF
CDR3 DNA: TGTGCCAGAAGCTACAGGTTGAACACTGAAGCTTTCTTT

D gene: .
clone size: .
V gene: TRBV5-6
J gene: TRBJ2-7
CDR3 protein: CASSLAGYSYEQYF
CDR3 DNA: TGTGCCAGCAGCTTGGCCGGCTACTCCTACGAGCAGTACTTC

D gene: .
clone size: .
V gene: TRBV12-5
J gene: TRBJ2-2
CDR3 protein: CASGFGRKELFF
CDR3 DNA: TGTGCTAGTGGTTTCGGACGTAAGGAGCTGTTTTTT

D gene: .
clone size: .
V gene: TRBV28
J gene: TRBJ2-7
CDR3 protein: CASSTPYAFDNTYEQYF
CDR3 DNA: TGTGCCAGCAGTACCCCCTACGCCTTCGACAACACCTACGAGCAGTACTTC

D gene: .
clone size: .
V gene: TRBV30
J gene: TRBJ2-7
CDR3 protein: CALDPGTNAGEQYF
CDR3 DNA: TGTGCCCTTGATCCCGGGACGAACGCGGGGGAGCAGTACTTC

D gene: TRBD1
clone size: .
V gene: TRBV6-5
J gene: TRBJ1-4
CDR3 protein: CASSQGGRGEKLFF
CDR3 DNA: TGTGCCAGCAGTCAGGGGGGGAGAGGTGAAAAACTGTTTTTT